The present T cell receptor (beta chain) was sequenced within a study of blood T cell repertoires in COVID-19. Study background: T cells, B-cell-depleted T cells, or PBMCs supplied cDNA or gDNA.

Original analysis: Amplification with reference gene primers provided the estimates of nucleated cell counts. Assay: immunoSEQ multiplex PCR; the TCRdb copy retains only in-frame clones and omits some. D and trimming come from the DNA, and the V and J calls and clone size come from that table. The data hold 65,000 to 90,000 clones, with roughly four fifths observed a single time. Germline loops: CDR1 SGDLS, CDR2 YYNGEE. The CDR3 has 14 residues. The junction had 5 bases not matched to a gene; V was cut back by 2 bases and J by 9 bases. This chain uses TRBV9 with TRBJ2-2, with 9 bases lining up with TRBD2. The TCR comes from a man in his fifties or sixties with acute or convalescent COVID-19. The specimen was peripheral blood. In DNA form, the CDR3 reads TGTGCCAGCAGCGTCGGGACTAGCATCAGGGAGCTGTTTTTT. This gives the protein CASSVGTSIRELFF. Looking up the rest from reference TRBV9 and TRBJ2-2 gives the full variable domain: DSGVTQTPKHLITATGQRVTLRCSPRSGDLSVYWYQQSLDQGLQFLIQYYNGEERAKGNILERFSAQQFPDLHSELNLSSLELGDSALYFCASSVGTSIRELFFGEGSRLTVL.